This TCR beta chain originates from a study of blood T cell repertoires in COVID-19. Profiled with immunoSEQ multiplex PCR; TCRdb holds only in-frame clones, not every one. The table lists 220,000 or so clones, roughly four fifths of them singletons, with around 2% in the top ten. The CDR3 loop spans 13 amino acids. Deletions cut 3 bases from V and 8 bases from J, with 13 bases between. Germline V CDR1 and CDR2: MDHEN, SYDVKM. The chain has TRBV28 and TRBJ2-5; TRBD2 is a possible D gene (5 bases). The sequenced sample was peripheral blood. This receptor was obtained from a woman aged 60-70 years with acute or convalescent COVID-19. In DNA form, the CDR3 reads TGTGCCAGCAGTTTGAGGGCCCCTGGCACCCAGTACTTC. Translating it yields CASSLRAPGTQYF.